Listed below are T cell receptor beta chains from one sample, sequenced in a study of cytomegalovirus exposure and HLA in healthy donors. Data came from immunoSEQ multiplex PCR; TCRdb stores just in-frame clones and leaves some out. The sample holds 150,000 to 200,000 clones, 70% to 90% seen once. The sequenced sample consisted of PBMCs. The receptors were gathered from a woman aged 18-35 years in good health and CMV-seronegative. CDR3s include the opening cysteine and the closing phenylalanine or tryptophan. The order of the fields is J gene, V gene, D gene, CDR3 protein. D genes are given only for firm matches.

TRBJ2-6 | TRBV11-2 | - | CASSHRVTDVLTF
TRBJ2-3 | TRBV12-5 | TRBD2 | CASGLVLGGEFRDTQYF
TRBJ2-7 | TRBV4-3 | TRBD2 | CASSQTGTSVGYEQYF
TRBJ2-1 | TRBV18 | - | CASSLSSTYNEQFF
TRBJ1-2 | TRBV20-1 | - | CSGTGNYGYTF
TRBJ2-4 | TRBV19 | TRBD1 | CASSSPGQAKNIQYF
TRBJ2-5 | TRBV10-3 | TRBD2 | CAISPGLAGAGETQYF
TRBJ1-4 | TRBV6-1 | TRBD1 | CASTRGAGGQEKLFF
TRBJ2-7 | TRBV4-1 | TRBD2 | CASSQSPLWGGRRYEQYF
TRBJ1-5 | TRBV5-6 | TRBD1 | CASSLGTRQGGNQPQHF
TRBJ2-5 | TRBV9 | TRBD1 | CASSATYRGPTQYF
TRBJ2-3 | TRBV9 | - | CASSVAQADTQYF
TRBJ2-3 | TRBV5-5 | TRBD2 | CASSFGTSGSVVQYF
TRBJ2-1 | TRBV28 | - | CASSWLGGWNEQFF
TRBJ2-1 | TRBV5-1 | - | CASSNRDEQFF
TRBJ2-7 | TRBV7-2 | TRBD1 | CASSLSGTGSYEQYF
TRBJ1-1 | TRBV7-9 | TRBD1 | CASSLGLTGETEAFF
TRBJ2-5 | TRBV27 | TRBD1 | CASSLSGVGQIQETQYF
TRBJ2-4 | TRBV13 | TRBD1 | CASSLGPGTGSRIRAKNIQYF
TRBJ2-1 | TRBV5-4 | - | CASSLEVAVEQFF
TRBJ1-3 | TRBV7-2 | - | CASSLVAGSGNTIYF
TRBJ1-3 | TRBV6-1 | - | CASSVQGAGNTIYF
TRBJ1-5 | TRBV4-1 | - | CASSQGGEPSNQPQHF
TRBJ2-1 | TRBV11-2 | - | CASSLRTAYNEQFF
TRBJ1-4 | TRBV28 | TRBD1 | CASSLAGGGDEKLFF
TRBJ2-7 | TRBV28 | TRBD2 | CASSRGVGLAGVARYF
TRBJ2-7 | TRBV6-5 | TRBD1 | CASVRGSSYEQYF
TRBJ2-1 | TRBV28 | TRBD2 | CASSRTSGTPEQFF
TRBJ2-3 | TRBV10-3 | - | CAISDSRADTQYF
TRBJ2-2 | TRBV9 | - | CASSVATTRDTGELFF
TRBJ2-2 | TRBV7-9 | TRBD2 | CASSLAGGRTGELFF
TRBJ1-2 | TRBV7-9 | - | CSTKLRGGNYGYTF
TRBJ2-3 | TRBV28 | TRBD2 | CASSRGGSGTDTQYF
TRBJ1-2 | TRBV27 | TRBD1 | CASSLSTGERFYGYTF
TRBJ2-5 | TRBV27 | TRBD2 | CASSSLAGVEETQYF
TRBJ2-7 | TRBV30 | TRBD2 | CALEGGRAFEQYF